A selection of T cell receptor beta chains follows, all from one sample in a study of identical twins. From the 5' RACE reads, TCRdb called clonotypes with MiXCR, one entry per CDR3 protein. This table has about 520,000 distinct CDR3 sequences, 20% to 25% appearing once. Another study also made use of these data, one on T cells expressing NK-cell markers.

Sequenced material: CD4+ T cells sorted from blood. Every receptor here comes from a woman between 18 and 29 years old in good health. The CDR3 runs from the conserved cysteine through the conserved F or W. A D gene is named only where the DNA matches it firmly. For some rows the clone size is stated as once, few or many, or as a class when expanded; others skip it.

D,J,V,size,DNA,CDR3
-,TRBJ2-1,TRBV12-3/TRBV12-4,-,TGTGCCAGCAGTGGCCAGGGTTACAATGAGCAGTTCTTC,CASSGQGYNEQFF
-,TRBJ2-1,TRBV15,few,TGTGCCACCAGCAGAGATCAGGTTGAGCAGTTCTTC,CATSRDQVEQFF
-,TRBJ1-5,TRBV12-3/TRBV12-4,-,TGTGCCAGCAGGCCAGGATCGCGCAATCAGCCCCAGCATTTT,CASRPGSRNQPQHF
TRBD1,TRBJ1-4,TRBV6-5,-,TGTGCCAGCAGTTACTCGAGCAGGGGGGTGGAGGAAAAACTGTTTTTT,CASSYSSRGVEEKLFF
TRBD1,TRBJ1-1,TRBV20-1,few,TGCAGTGCCATAATTCGAGGGGGCATCACTGAAGCTTTCTTT,CSAIIRGGITEAFF
-,TRBJ1-1,TRBV12-3/TRBV12-4,-,TGTGCCAGCAGGCCTACAGGGCGGTTAGCTGAAGCTTTCTTT,CASRPTGRLAEAFF
-,TRBJ2-3,TRBV20-1,-,TGCAGTGCTAGAGATGGTCTGGCGGCAGATACGCAGTATTTT,CSARDGLAADTQYF
TRBD2,TRBJ2-1,TRBV12-3/TRBV12-4,many,TGTGCCAGCAGTTTTATAGCGGGGGCTGAGCAGTTCTTC,CASSFIAGAEQFF
-,TRBJ2-3,TRBV13,few,TGTGCCAGCAGCTTATTACCCTGGGGGGATACGCAGTATTTT,CASSLLPWGDTQYF
TRBD1,TRBJ2-5,TRBV20-1,-,TGCAGTGCAACGACAGGGGTGTTGATAGAGACCCAGTACTTC,CSATTGVLIETQYF
-,TRBJ1-6,TRBV7-7,many,TGTGCTAGCAGCTCCGGGACGGTTAATTCACCCCTCCACTTT,CASSSGTVNSPLHF
-,TRBJ2-2,TRBV7-9,-,TGTGCCAGCAGCTTCGAGGTGTTTGGGGAGCTGTTTTTT,CASSFEVFGELFF
-,TRBJ2-1,TRBV10-1,-,TGCGCCAGCAGTGGGGGGATTGACCATGAGCAGTTCTTC,CASSGGIDHEQFF
-,TRBJ1-1,TRBV20-1,few,TGCAGTGCCCATGGGGTTACCGAAGCTTTCTTT,CSAHGVTEAFF
-,TRBJ2-2,TRBV6-1,-,TGTGCCAGCCACCCCCTCGGCACGACCACCGGGGAGCTGTTTTTT,CASHPLGTTTGELFF
-,TRBJ1-5,TRBV20-1,few,TGCAGTGCTAGTGGACCTCCTCTTAGCAATCAGCCCCAGCATTTT,CSASGPPLSNQPQHF
-,TRBJ2-5,TRBV5-1,few,TGCGCCAGCAGCCTATCGAGGGGGCAAGAGACCCAGTACTTC,CASSLSRGQETQYF
-,TRBJ2-1,TRBV12-3/TRBV12-4,many,TGTGCCAGCAGTTTAACGGCAGGGGATGAGCAGTTCTTC,CASSLTAGDEQFF
-,TRBJ2-2,TRBV12-3/TRBV12-4,-,TGTGCCAGCAGTTTATTAGTAGCGGCGAACACCGGGGAGCTGTTTTTT,CASSLLVAANTGELFF
TRBD1,TRBJ1-5,TRBV7-2,few,TGTGCCAGCAGCCCCCAAGGGGGCGGGTATCAGCCCCAGCATTTT,CASSPQGGGYQPQHF
-,TRBJ2-7,TRBV20-1,-,TGCAGTGCTAGAGTTGTTGTGGGAGTAGGCGAGCAGTACTTC,CSARVVVGVGEQYF
-,TRBJ2-3,TRBV12-3/TRBV12-4,-,TGTGCCAGCAGTCCCCCGGTAGGGTGGGCACACACCGGGGACACAGATACGCAGTATTTT,CASSPPVGWAHTGDTDTQYF
-,TRBJ1-1,TRBV12-3/TRBV12-4,few,TGTGCCAGCAGCTACAGGGTGGGGAACACTGAAGCTTTCTTT,CASSYRVGNTEAFF
-,TRBJ1-1,TRBV12-5,-,TGTGCTAGTGCTTTCGGACAGCTGAAAGCTTTCTTT,CASAFGQLKAFF
-,TRBJ2-5,TRBV11-2,-,TGTGCCAGCACCAAAACGACCGGGAAGGAGGAGACCCAGTACTTC,CASTKTTGKEETQYF
-,TRBJ2-3,TRBV15,-,TGTGCCACCAGCAGAGAGAAGTTCACGCAGTATTTT,CATSREKFTQYF
TRBD1,TRBJ1-1,TRBV5-6,-,TGTGCCACCAAAGGACAGGCGATGAACACTGAAGCTTTCTTT,CATKGQAMNTEAFF
TRBD2,TRBJ2-7,TRBV5-6,-,TGTGCCAGCAGCCCTCCCGGGCGTAGCGGGACTACCTACGAGCAGTACTTC,CASSPPGRSGTTYEQYF
TRBD1,TRBJ1-2,TRBV20-1,few,TGCAGTGCTCTGGACAGGAGTAACTATGGCTACACCTTC,CSALDRSNYGYTF
-,TRBJ1-6,TRBV5-1,few,TGCGCCAGCAGCTTGGTGCAGGATGGTTCACCCCTCCACTTT,CASSLVQDGSPLHF
-,TRBJ2-1,TRBV4-2,few,TGTGCCAGCGCCTCCTATCTCAATGGGGAGTCCTACAATGAGCAGTTCTTC,CASASYLNGESYNEQFF
-,TRBJ1-2,TRBV9,-,TGTGCCAGCAGCGATTCTTGGTCGACGACTACCTTC,CASSDSWSTTTF